This T cell receptor beta chain was obtained from a study of siplizumab effects on memory and regulatory T cells. Whole-study findings and limits: Naive T cells apparently outstripped memory cells in diversity and seemed major alloresponse contributors. Researchers did not confirm the suppressive function of proliferating Tregs from siplizumab cultures. There were only a minor fraction of alloreactive clones that mapped to unstimulated subsets. It was not possible to assign a naive or memory phenotype to roughly 80-96% of proliferating CD4+ or CD8+ clones.

This clone appeared once. Its antigen is as yet unknown. The assay was immunoSEQ multiplex PCR, and TCRdb's table has in-frame clones only and misses some. The sample lists around 95,000 clones; approximately 91% were seen once. V shed 0 bases and J shed 4 bases, with 11 bases lying between them. CDR1 is KGHSH and CDR2 is LQKENI in the germline V gene. This CDR3 comprises 15 residues. The V call is TRBV18, the J call TRBJ2-3, with D tentatively TRBD1 or TRBD2 (5 bases each). The sequenced material came from CD4+ T cells sorted from blood. This receptor was taken from a human donor in good health. The CDR3 reads CASSPPGPHADTQYF. CDR3 in DNA: TGTGCCAGCTCACCACCGGGACCGCACGCAGATACGCAGTATTTT.